This TCR beta chain was sequenced during a study of a mutant IDH1 vaccine in newly diagnosed glioma. Turning to the study itself: Most patients had radiochemotherapy with temozolomide before enrollment; others had one alone.

Study-wide results and limits: It seemed that pseudoprogression was not linked to changes in the top peripheral T cell clonotypes.

Only in-frame clones appear in the TCRdb table, and some are missing; sequencing was by immunoSEQ multiplex PCR. Of about 96,000 clones in the sample, roughly 77% were seen once. This clone was observed a few times. What it binds is unknown. The CDR3 runs to 13 residues. The ends lost 4 bases at V and 5 bases at J; junction bases unmatched: 0. Germline-derived CDR1 and CDR2 are LGHNA and YNFKEQ. The time point denotes: baseline, week 1 (first vaccination visit). As for treatment: pre-vaccination baseline after standard-of-care therapy. Each astrocytoma in the donors was new, WHO grade 3 or 4, IDH1-mutant and ATRX-lost.

This clonotype was obtained from a man in his forties with glioma. V gene TRBV4-2 combines with J gene TRBJ1-5, with 9 nucleotides matching TRBD1. Here the sequenced sample was PBMCs, taken from a glioma patient treated with radiotherapy, temozolomide or both. CDR3: CASSRDRDQPQHF. CDR3 DNA sequence: TGTGCCAGCAGCCGGGACAGGGATCAGCCCCAGCATTTT.